This T cell receptor (beta chain) was identified during a study of cytomegalovirus exposure and HLA in healthy donors. Study results and limitations: Specificity of a few CMV-associated chains for CMV antigens was verified in vitro. In a later analysis, specific HLA alleles were associated with some 16,000 TCR beta sequences at a 0.05 false discovery rate. Sequences of the TCR beta chain were said to predict the HLA-A and HLA-B alleles of most subjects accurately.

A remark on this clone: The antigen is unknown.

Researchers ran the PCR with 60 Vbeta and 13 Jbeta primers. The data were produced by immunoSEQ multiplex PCR, yet TCRdb's version contains in-frame clones alone and is incomplete. The sample holds roughly 180,000 clones; 84% are singletons and the top ten take around 0.93%. Each donor was nominally healthy when sampled (though unrecorded immune exposures were likely). CDR1 is SGHTA and CDR2 is FQGNSA in the germline V gene. Trimming shortened V by 5 bases and J by 4 bases, and 17 bases separated the two germline ends. This CDR3 is built from 15 residues. The clonotype was recovered from a man between 25 and 39 years old in good health and CMV-seronegative. The V and J genes are TRBV7-2 and TRBJ2-5; maybe TRBD1 (6 bases). Material: PBMCs. The chain's CDR3 is CASSPTGSRGETQYF. CDR3 nucleotide sequence: TGTGCCAGCAGCCCCACGGGCTCCAGGGGAGAGACCCAGTACTTC.